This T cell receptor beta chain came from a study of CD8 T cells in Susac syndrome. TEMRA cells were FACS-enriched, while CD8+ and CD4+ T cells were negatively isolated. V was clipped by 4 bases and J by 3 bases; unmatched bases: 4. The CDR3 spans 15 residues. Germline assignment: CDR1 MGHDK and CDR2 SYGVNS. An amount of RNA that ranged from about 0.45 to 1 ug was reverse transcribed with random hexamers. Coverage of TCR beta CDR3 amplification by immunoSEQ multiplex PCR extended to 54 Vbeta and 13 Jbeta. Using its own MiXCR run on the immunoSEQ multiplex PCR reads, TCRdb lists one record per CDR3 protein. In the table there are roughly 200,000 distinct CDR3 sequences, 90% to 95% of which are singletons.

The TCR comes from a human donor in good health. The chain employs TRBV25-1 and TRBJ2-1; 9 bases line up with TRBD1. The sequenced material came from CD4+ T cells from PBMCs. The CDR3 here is CASSAGQGFYNEQFF. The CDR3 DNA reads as TGTGCCAGCAGTGCGGGACAGGGCTTCTACAATGAGCAGTTCTTC.